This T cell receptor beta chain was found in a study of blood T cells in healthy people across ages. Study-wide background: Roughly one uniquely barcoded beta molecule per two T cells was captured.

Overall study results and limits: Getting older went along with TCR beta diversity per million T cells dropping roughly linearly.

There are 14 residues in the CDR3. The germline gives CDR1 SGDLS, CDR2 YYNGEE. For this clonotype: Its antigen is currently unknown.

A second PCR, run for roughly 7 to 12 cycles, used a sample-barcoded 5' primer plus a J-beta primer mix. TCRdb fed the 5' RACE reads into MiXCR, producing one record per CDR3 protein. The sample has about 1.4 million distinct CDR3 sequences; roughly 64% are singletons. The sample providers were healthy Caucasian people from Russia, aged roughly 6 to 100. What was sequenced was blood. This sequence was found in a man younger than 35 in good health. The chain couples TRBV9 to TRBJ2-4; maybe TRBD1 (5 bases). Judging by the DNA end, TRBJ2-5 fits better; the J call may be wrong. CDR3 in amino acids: CASSVMAGQETQYF. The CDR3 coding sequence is TGTGCCAGCAGCGTAATGGCAGGGCAAGAGACCCAGTACTTC.